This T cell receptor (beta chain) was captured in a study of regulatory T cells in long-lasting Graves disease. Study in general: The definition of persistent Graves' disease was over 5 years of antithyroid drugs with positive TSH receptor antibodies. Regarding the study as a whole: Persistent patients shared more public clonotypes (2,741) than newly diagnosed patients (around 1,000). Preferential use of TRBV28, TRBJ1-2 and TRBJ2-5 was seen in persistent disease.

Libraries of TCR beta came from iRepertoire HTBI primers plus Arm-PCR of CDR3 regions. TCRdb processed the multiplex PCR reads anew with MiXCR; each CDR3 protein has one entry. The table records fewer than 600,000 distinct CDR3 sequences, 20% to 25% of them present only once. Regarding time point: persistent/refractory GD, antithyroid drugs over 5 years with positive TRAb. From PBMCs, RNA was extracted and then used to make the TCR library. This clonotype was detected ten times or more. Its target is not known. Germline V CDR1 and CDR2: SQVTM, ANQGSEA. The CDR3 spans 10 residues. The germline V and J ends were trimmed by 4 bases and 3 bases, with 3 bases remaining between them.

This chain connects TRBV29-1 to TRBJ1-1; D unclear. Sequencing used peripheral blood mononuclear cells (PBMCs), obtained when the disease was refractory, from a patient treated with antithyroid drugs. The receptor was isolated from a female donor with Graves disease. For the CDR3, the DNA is TGCAGCGTTGGGGACACTGAAGCTTTCTTT. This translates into CSVGDTEAFF.